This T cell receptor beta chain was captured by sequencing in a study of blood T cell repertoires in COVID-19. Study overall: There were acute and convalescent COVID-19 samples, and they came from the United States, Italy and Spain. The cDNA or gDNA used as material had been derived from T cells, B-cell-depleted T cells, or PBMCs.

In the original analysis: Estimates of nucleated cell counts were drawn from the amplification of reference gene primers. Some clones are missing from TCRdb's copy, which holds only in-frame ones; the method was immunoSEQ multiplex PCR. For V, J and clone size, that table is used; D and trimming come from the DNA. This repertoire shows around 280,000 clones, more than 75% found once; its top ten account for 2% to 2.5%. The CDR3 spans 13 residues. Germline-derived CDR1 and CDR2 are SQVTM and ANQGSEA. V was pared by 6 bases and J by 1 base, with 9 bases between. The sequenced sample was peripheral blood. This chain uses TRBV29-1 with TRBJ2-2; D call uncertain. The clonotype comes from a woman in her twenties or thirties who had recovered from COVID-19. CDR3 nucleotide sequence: TGCAGCGTCCCCCGAGAGAACACCGGGGAGCTGTTTTTT. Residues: CSVPRENTGELFF.